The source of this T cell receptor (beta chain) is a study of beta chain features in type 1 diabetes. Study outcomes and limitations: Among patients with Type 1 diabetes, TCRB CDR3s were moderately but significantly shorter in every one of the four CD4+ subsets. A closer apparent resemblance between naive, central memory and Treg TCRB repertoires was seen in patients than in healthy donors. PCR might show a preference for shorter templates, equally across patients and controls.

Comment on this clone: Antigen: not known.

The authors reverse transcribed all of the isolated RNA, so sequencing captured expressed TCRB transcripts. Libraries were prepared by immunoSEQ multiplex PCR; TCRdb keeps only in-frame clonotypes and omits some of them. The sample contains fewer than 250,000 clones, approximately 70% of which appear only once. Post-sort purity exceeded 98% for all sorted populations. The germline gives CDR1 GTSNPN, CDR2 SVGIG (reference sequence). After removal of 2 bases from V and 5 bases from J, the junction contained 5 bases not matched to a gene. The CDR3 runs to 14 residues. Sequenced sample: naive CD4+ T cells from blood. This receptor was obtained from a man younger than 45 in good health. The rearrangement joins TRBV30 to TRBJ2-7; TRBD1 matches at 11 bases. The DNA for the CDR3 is TGTGCCTGGAGTATCGGACAGGGGGCTGACGAGCAGTACTTC. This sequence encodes CAWSIGQGADEQYF.